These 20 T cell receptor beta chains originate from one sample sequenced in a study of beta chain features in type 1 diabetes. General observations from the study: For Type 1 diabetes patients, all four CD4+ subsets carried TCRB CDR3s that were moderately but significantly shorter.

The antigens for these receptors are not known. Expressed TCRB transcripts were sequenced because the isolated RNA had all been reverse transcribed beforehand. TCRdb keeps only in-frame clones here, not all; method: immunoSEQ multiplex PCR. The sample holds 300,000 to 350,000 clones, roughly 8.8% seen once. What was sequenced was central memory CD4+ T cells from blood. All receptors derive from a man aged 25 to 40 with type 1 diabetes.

CDR3 sequence: CASSPRQGGYEQYF. The DNA for the CDR3 is TGTGCCAGCAGCCCCCGACAGGGGGGATACGAGCAGTACTTC. This rearrangement joins TRBV7-8 to TRBJ2-7, with 9 bases matching TRBD1. Unmatched junction bases numbered 6, after V lost 5 bases and J lost 4 bases. The CDR3 is 14 residues long. Germline lookup yields CDR1 SGHVS and CDR2 FQNEAQ.

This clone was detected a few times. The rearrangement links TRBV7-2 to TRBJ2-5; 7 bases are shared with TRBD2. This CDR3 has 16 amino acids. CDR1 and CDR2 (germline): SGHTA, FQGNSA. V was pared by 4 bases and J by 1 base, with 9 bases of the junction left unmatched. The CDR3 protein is CASSSVGGRGQETQYF. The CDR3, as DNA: TGTGCCAGCAGCTCCGTGGGGGGGAGAGGCCAAGAGACCCAGTACTTC.

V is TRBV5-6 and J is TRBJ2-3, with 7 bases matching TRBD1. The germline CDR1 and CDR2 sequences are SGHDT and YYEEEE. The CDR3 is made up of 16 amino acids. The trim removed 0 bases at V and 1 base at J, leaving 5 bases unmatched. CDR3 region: CASSLVTGDGTDTQYF. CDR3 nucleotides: TGTGCCAGCAGCTTGGTTACAGGGGACGGCACAGATACGCAGTATTTT.

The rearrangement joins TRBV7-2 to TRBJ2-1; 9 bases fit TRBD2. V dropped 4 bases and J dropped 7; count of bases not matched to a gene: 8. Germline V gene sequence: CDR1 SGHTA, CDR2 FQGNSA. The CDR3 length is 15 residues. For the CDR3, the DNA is TGTGCCAGCAGCTATGTAGCGGGGGAGGTTAATGAGCAGTTCTTC. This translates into CASSYVAGEVNEQFF.

The CDR3 bases are TGTGCCAGCAGTTACTCTAGCGAAAGCACAGATACGCAGTATTTT. Its protein product is CASSYSSESTDTQYF. The V call is TRBV6-5, the J call TRBJ2-3; a weak D match, TRBD2 (5 bases). This CDR3 is 15 amino acids long. Germline V gene lookup returns CDR1 MNHEY and CDR2 SVGAGI. V was pared by 0 bases and J by 0 bases, with 7 bases between.

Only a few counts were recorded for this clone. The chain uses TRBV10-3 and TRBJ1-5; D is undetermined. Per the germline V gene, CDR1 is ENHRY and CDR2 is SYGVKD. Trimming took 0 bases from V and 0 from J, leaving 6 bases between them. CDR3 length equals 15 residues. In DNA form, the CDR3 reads TGTGCCATCAGTGAGTCGACATATAGCAATCAGCCCCAGCATTTT. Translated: CAISESTYSNQPQHF.

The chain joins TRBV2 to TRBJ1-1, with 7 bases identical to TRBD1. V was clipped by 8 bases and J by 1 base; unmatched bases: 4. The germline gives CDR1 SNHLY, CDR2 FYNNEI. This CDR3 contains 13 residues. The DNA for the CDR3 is TGTGCCAGCGAGGGGGCGCCGAACACTGAAGCTTTCTTT. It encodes CASEGAPNTEAFF.

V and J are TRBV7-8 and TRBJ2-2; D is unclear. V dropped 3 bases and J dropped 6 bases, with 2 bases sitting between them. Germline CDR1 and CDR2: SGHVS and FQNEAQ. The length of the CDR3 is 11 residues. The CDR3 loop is CASSFAGELFF. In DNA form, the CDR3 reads TGTGCCAGCAGCTTCGCCGGGGAGCTGTTTTTT.

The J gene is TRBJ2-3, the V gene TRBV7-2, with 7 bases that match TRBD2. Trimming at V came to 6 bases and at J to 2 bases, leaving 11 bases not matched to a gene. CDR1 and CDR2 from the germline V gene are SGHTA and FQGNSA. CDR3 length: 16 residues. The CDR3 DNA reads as TGTGCCAGCAGGAAGAGGTGGGGGGGTTACACAGATACGCAGTATTTT. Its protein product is CASRKRWGGYTDTQYF.

The chain's CDR3 is CASTTGGDNQPQHF. As DNA, the CDR3 is TGTGCCAGCACGACAGGGGGTGACAATCAGCCCCAGCATTTT. This chain uses TRBV18 with TRBJ1-5, with TRBD1 matching 9 bases. The CDR3 runs to 14 residues. Germline assignment: CDR1 KGHSH and CDR2 LQKENI. J lost 3 bases, V lost 8 bases, and 5 bases had no gene match.

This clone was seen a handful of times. The CDR3: CASSPSQGRTDTQYF. DNA of the CDR3: TGTGCCAGCAGCCCAAGCCAGGGGCGAACTGATACGCAGTATTTT. The rearrangement joins TRBV7-2 to TRBJ2-3; maybe TRBD1 (6 bases). V lost 5 bases and J 6 bases, leaving 18 bases between the germline ends. Germline values: CDR1 SGHTA, CDR2 FQGNSA. CDR3 size: 15 residues.

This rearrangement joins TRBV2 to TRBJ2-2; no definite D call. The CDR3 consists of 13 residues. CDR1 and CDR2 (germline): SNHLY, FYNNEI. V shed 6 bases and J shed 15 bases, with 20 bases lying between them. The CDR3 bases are TGTGCCAGCAGCGCAGACTCACGCTTGTGGGTGTTTTTT. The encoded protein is CASSADSRLWVFF.

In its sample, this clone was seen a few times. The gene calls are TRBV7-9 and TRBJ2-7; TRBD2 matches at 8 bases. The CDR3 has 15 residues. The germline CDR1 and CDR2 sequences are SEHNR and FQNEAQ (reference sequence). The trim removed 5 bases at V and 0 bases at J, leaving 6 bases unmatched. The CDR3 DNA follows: TGTGCCAGCAGCCCCGGCAGCGGGGGCTCCTACGAGCAGTACTTC. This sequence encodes CASSPGSGGSYEQYF.

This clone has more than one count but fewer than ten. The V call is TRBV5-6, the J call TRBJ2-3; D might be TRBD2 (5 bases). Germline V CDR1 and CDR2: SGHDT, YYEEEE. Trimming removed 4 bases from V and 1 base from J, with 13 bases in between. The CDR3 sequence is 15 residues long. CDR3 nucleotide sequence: TGTGCCAGCAGCGGAGGAGGAGGAGGCACAGATACGCAGTATTTT. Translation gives CASSGGGGGTDTQYF.

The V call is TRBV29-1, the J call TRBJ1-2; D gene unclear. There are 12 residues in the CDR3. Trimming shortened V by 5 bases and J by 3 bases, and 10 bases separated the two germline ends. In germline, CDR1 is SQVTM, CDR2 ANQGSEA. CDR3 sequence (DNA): TGCAGCGTTTTAGACGGGTACTATGGCTACACCTTC. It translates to CSVLDGYYGYTF. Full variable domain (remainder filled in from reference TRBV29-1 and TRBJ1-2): SAVISQKPSRDICQRGTSLTIQCQVDSQVTMMFWYRQQPGQSLTLIATANQGSEATYESGFVIDKFPISRPNLTFSTLTVSNMSPEDSSIYLCSVLDGYYGYTFGSGTRLTVV.

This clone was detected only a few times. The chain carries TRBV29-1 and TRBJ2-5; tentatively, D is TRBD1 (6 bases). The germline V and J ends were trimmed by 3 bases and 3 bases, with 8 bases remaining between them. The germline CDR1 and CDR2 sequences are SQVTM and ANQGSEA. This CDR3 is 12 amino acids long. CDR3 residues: CSVERTEETQYF. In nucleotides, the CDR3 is TGCAGCGTTGAGAGGACAGAAGAGACCCAGTACTTC.

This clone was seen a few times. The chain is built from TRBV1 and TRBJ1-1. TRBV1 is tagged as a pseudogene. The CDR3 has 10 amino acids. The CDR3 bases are TGCACCAGCAGCCTCACTGAAGCTTTCTTT. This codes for CTSSLTEAFF.

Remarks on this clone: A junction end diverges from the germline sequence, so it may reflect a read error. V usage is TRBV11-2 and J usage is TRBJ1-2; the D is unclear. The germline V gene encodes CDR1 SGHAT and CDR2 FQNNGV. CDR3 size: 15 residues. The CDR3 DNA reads TGCGCCAGCAGCCAAGATACGGGCCTCAACTATGGCTACACCTTC. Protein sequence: CASSQDTGLNYGYTF.

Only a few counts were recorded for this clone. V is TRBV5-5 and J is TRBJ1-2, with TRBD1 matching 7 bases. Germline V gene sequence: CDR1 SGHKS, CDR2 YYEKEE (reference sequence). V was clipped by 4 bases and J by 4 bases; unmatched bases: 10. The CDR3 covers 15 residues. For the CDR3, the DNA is TGTGCCAGCAGCCGAGACAGGGAAACCATCTATGGCTACACCTTC. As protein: CASSRDRETIYGYTF.

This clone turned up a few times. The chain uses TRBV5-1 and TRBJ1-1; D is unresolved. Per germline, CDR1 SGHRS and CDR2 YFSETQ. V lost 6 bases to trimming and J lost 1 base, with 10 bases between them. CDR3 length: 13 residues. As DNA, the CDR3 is TGCGCCAGCACCACCGACGGGAACACTGAAGCTTTCTTT. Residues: CASTTDGNTEAFF. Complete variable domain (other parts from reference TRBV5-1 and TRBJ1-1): KAGVTQTPRYLIKTRGQQVTLSCSPISGHRSVSWYQQTPGQGLQFLFEYFSETQRNKGNFPGRFSGRQFSNSRSEMNVSTLELGDSALYLCASTTDGNTEAFFGQGTRLTVV.